The 11 T cell receptor beta chains in this list originate from one sample, sequenced in a study of blood T cell repertoires in COVID-19. Clones were sequenced by immunoSEQ multiplex PCR, and TCRdb holds only the in-frame ones, with some missing. The sample yields approximately 200,000 clones, approximately 91% seen once. Sequenced material: peripheral blood. These receptors came from a man between 65 and 80 years old with active or convalescent COVID-19.

The rearrangement links TRBV7-9 to TRBJ1-4; 10 bases are a match to TRBD1. J lost 4 bases, V lost 5 bases, and 1 base had no gene match. The CDR3 length is 14 residues. In germline, CDR1 is SEHNR, CDR2 FQNEAQ (reference sequence). This chain's CDR3 is CASSRDRGNEKLFF. The CDR3 DNA sequence: TGTGCCAGCAGCCGGGACAGGGGTAATGAAAAACTGTTTTTT.

The rearrangement links TRBV7-2 to TRBJ1-6; TRBD1 agrees at 9 bases. The J segment lost 7 bases and the V segment lost 1 base, leaving 5 bases of the junction unmatched. Germline-derived CDR1 and CDR2 are SGHTA and FQGNSA. CDR3 length equals 16 residues. DNA of the CDR3: TGTGCCAGCAGCTTAGAGGGGGACAGGGTGAATTCACCCCTCCACTTT. Its protein is CASSLEGDRVNSPLHF.

The chain recombines TRBV11-2 with TRBJ1-4, with TRBD1 as a possible D gene (6 bases). The CDR3 spans 15 residues. Germline-derived CDR1 and CDR2 are SGHAT and FQNNGV. Trimming left V 5 bases short and J 1 base short, with 11 bases between. The CDR3 DNA sequence: TGTGCCAGCAGCCCAGGGACACTAACTAATGAAAAACTGTTTTTT. Its protein product is CASSPGTLTNEKLFF.

The CDR3 coding sequence is TGTGCCAGCAGTCCCTTTCCCGGGGAGCTGTTTTTT. This gives the protein CASSPFPGELFF. The rearrangement links TRBV27 to TRBJ2-2; D is ambiguous. The CDR3 spans 12 residues. Germline assignment: CDR1 MNHEY and CDR2 SMNVEV (reference sequence). Trimming pared 5 bases from V and 6 bases from J, leaving 7 bases between.

J is TRBJ1-5 and V is TRBV25-1, with D tentatively TRBD1 (5 bases). Trimming cost V 6 bases and J 6 bases, with 9 bases left between them. The CDR3 totals 12 residues. Germline V CDR1 and CDR2: MGHDK, SYGVNS. The CDR3: CASSAGRQPQHF. DNA for the CDR3: TGTGCCAGCAGCGCGGGGCGTCAGCCCCAGCATTTT.

The rearrangement uses TRBV7-2 and TRBJ2-2; 7 nucleotides agree with TRBD1. The CDR3 is made up of 16 amino acids. CDR1 SGHTA and CDR2 FQGNSA come from the germline V gene. J lost 0 bases, V lost 5 bases, and 6 bases had no gene match. The CDR3 reads CASSVTGTANTGELFF. CDR3 coding DNA: TGTGCCAGCAGCGTAACCGGGACAGCGAACACCGGGGAGCTGTTTTTT.

This clone was recorded only once. This chain joins TRBV18 and TRBJ2-1; 7 bases agree with TRBD1. Germline V gives CDR1 KGHSH, CDR2 LQKENI. J lost 0 bases, V lost 3 bases, and 2 bases had no gene match. The CDR3 spans 15 residues. In DNA, the CDR3 is TGTGCCAGCTCACCGGGACAGACCTCCTACAATGAGCAGTTCTTC. It codes for CASSPGQTSYNEQFF.

A few counts support this clone. The chain uses TRBV28 and TRBJ1-2; TRBD1 matches at 7 bases. Trimming cost V 10 bases and J 4 bases; bases outside gene matches: 12. The CDR3 totals 14 residues. CDR1 is MDHEN, CDR2 SYDVKM, per germline. CDR3 protein: CATKREGAGYGYTF. For the CDR3, the DNA is TGTGCCACCAAACGCGAGGGGGCTGGCTATGGCTACACCTTC.

This chain links TRBV29-1 with TRBJ2-3, with 12 bases fitting TRBD2. Germline V gives CDR1 SQVTM, CDR2 ANQGSEA. Unmatched junction bases numbered 9, after V lost 6 bases and J lost 2 bases. The CDR3 contains 16 residues. DNA for the CDR3: TGCAGCGTCAGACTAGCGGGGGCCGTCCACACAGATACGCAGTATTTT. This sequence encodes CSVRLAGAVHTDTQYF.

V is TRBV19 and J is TRBJ2-2; 11 bases align to TRBD1. This CDR3 has 17 amino acids. The V and J ends lost 6 bases and 7 bases, in that order; junction bases with no gene match: 13. Germline loops: CDR1 LNHDA, CDR2 SQIVND (reference sequence). The CDR3: CASSRDRGNVYGGELFF. The CDR3, as DNA: TGTGCCAGTAGCCGGGACAGGGGGAACGTTTATGGCGGGGAGCTGTTTTTT. Based on the CDR3 plus reference TRBV19 and TRBJ2-2, the full variable domain is DGGITQSPKYLFRKEGQNVTLSCEQNLNHDAMYWYRQDPGQGLRLIYYSQIVNDFQKGDIAEGYSVSREKKESFPLTVTSAQKNPTAFYLCASSRDRGNVYGGELFFGEGSRLTVL.

V and J are TRBV10-1 and TRBJ2-5; 9 bases align to TRBD2. In germline, CDR1 is WNHNN, CDR2 SYGVQD (reference sequence). This CDR3 is 16 amino acids long. Trimming cost V 2 bases and J 4 bases; bases outside gene matches: 8. The DNA of the CDR3 is TGCGCCAGCAGTGAGGTTAGCGGGAGAGGGGGAGAGACCCAGTACTTC. The encoded protein is CASSEVSGRGGETQYF.